Presented here are 24 T cell receptor beta chains from one specimen sequenced in a study of regulatory T cells in long-lasting Graves disease. With iRepertoire HTBI primers and Arm-PCR of CDR3 regions, TCR beta libraries were built. TCRdb independently ran MiXCR on the multiplex PCR reads; one entry per CDR3 protein. Of a few hundred thousand distinct CDR3 sequences in the sample, about 17% were seen once. The time point was: newly diagnosed GD, antithyroid drugs for less than 3 months. From RNA extracted from PBMCs, the TCR library was made. This same sample was also part of a study on T cells in Graves' hyperthyroidism and ophthalmopathy.

Sequencing used peripheral blood mononuclear cells (PBMCs), obtained at new diagnosis, from a patient treated with antithyroid drugs. All receptors come from a woman in her twenties or thirties with Graves disease.

This clonotype occurred a few times. The chain uses TRBV24-1 and TRBJ2-3, with 8 bases fitting TRBD2. V was clipped by 2 bases and J by 2 bases; unmatched bases: 2. CDR1 is KGHDR and CDR2 is SFDVKD in the germline V gene. CDR3 length: 15 residues. CDR3 DNA: TGTGCCACCAGTGATTCCGGGGGGGTCACAGATACGCAGTATTTT. It translates to CATSDSGGVTDTQYF.

This clonotype has a handful of counts. The V and J genes are TRBV28 and TRBJ1-2; 7 bases are a match to TRBD1. J was trimmed by 3 bases and V by 11 bases; bases with no gene match: 18. The CDR3 covers 16 residues. Germline values: CDR1 MDHEN, CDR2 SYDVKM. The CDR3 nucleotides are TGTGCCGGTCACTCAACCGGGACAGCCCAACACTATGGCTACACCTTC. This gives the protein CAGHSTGTAQHYGYTF.

Many counts were recorded for this clonotype. The chain employs TRBV29-1 and TRBJ1-6, with D unresolved. The CDR3 is made up of 13 amino acids. CDR1 is SQVTM, CDR2 ANQGSEA, per germline. Trimming stripped 5 bases from V and 6 bases from J, with 11 bases between. The CDR3 nucleotides read TGCAGCGTTTCGGGGTCGGGTAATTCACCCCTCCACTTT. Translation gives CSVSGSGNSPLHF.

CDR3 nucleotide sequence: TGTGCCGCAGGGACAGGAGACTTCAATGAGCAGTTCTTC. It yields the protein CAAGTGDFNEQFF. The V gene is TRBV24-1, the J gene TRBJ2-1; the match to TRBD1 covers 8 bases. CDR1 KGHDR and CDR2 SFDVKD come from the germline V gene. This CDR3 is 13 amino acids long. J was trimmed by 6 bases and V by 12 bases; bases with no gene match: 9.

This clonotype was recorded many times. J is TRBJ1-2 and V is TRBV5-5; D is uncertain. V shed 4 bases and J shed 3 bases, with 19 bases lying between them. This CDR3 is built from 16 residues. Germline V lookup: CDR1 SGHKS, CDR2 YYEKEE (reference sequence). The CDR3 sequence is CASSLYYGLNYYGYTF. The CDR3 DNA sequence: TGTGCCAGCAGCCTTTACTACGGTCTGAACTACTATGGCTACACCTTC.

This clonotype has a handful of counts. Just one base apart from a much larger clone, this may be a read error. Since no conserved phenylalanine or tryptophan closes the CDR3, a read error is the likely cause. The chain links TRBV10-3 to TRBJ2-7; 7 bases agree with TRBD1. Trimming took 4 bases from V and 0 from J; bases not matched to a gene: 3. The CDR3 totals 14 residues. Per the germline V gene, CDR1 is ENHRY and CDR2 is SYGVKD. The CDR3 region is CAISADRSSYEQYL. The CDR3, as DNA: TGTGCCATCAGTGCGGACAGGAGCTCCTACGAGCAGTACCTC.

There are many counts of this clonotype. The chain recombines TRBV5-1 with TRBJ2-2, with unresolved D. The CDR3 totals 15 residues. The V end was cut by 0 bases, the J end by 5 bases, with 11 bases between. In germline, CDR1 is SGHRS, CDR2 YFSETQ. The CDR3 region is CASSLVAPQTGELFF. For the CDR3, the DNA is TGCGCCAGCAGCTTGGTTGCCCCCCAGACCGGGGAGCTGTTTTTT. Full variable domain (outside the CDR3, taken from reference TRBV5-1 and TRBJ2-2): KAGVTQTPRYLIKTRGQQVTLSCSPISGHRSVSWYQQTPGQGLQFLFEYFSETQRNKGNFPGRFSGRQFSNSRSEMNVSTLELGDSALYLCASSLVAPQTGELFFGEGSRLTVL.

The CDR3 loop is CASSVGAGHQETQYF. Here the CDR3 DNA reads TGTGCCAGCAGCGTAGGGGCGGGACACCAAGAGACCCAGTACTTC. The genes are TRBV9 and TRBJ2-5, with D perhaps TRBD2 (6 bases). This CDR3 contains 15 residues. The V end lost 0 bases, the J end lost 0 bases, and 9 bases lay between the germline ends. Looked up from germline, CDR1 is SGDLS and CDR2 is YYNGEE.

V is TRBV13 and J is TRBJ2-3, with a tentative D call TRBD1 (6 bases). The CDR3 extends over 15 amino acids. Germline assignment: CDR1 PRHDT and CDR2 FYEKMQ (reference sequence). The V end lost 5 bases, the J end lost 0 bases, and 12 bases lay between the germline ends. The CDR3: CASSLRQESTDTQYF. The CDR3 DNA follows: TGTGCCAGCAGCCTTCGACAGGAGAGCACAGATACGCAGTATTTT.

This clonotype appeared many times. CDR3 coding DNA: TGTGCCAGCAGCCTCAGTACCGATCAGCCCCAGCATTTT. Translating gives CASSLSTDQPQHF. The chain couples TRBV3-1 to TRBJ1-5; D gene ambiguous. The V gene's germline CDR1 is LGHDT and CDR2 YNNKEL (reference sequence). The CDR3 is 13 amino acids. V gave up 4 bases and J gave up 5 bases, with 9 bases separating them.

This clonotype was seen repeatedly, ten times or more. The J gene is TRBJ1-2, the V gene TRBV19; D might be TRBD1 (5 bases). This CDR3 contains 12 residues. CDR1 and CDR2 (germline): LNHDA, SQIVND (reference sequence). The V and J ends lost 7 bases and 3 bases respectively, with 9 bases between them. In DNA form, the CDR3 reads TGTGCCAGTACCGGGGACTACTATGGCTACACCTTC. This gives the protein CASTGDYYGYTF.

Many counts were recorded for this clonotype. The rearrangement uses TRBV12-3 or TRBV12-4 and TRBJ2-1; D call uncertain. V lost 0 bases, J lost 10 bases, and 13 bases lay in between. This CDR3 region has 14 residues. DNA of the CDR3: TGTGCCAGCAGTTTAGCGCCTGGAGTCAGGGAGCAGTTCTTC. This codes for CASSLAPGVREQFF.

This clonotype showed up many times. V is TRBV6-1 and J is TRBJ1-1; D is uncertain. This CDR3 comprises 12 residues. V was clipped by 1 base and J by 11 bases, with 11 bases between them. Germline-derived CDR1 and CDR2 are MNHNS and SASEGT. The CDR3 region is CASSEVIRVAFF. The CDR3 nucleotides are TGTGCCAGCAGTGAAGTCATACGAGTGGCTTTCTTT.

In its sample, this clonotype was seen many times. CDR3 bases: TGTGCCAGCAGCCATGGAGGGACTGGGTTCGCAGATACGCAGTATTTT. Translating gives CASSHGGTGFADTQYF. The chain is built from TRBV3-1 and TRBJ2-3; a possible D gene is TRBD2 (6 bases). Germline V lookup: CDR1 LGHDT, CDR2 YNNKEL (reference sequence). V was clipped by 3 bases and J by 4 bases, with 17 bases between them. The CDR3 has 16 amino acids.

This clonotype was found once. A much more abundant neighbour one base away suggests this may be a read error. The chain carries TRBV9 and TRBJ1-1, with 7 bases matching TRBD1. V lost 4 bases to trimming and J lost 8 bases; unmatched junction nucleotides: 5. CDR1 is SGDLS, CDR2 YYNGEE, per germline. The CDR3 totals 12 residues. CDR3 nucleotides: TGTGCCAGCAGCACCGGGACAGCCGAAGCTTTCTTT. It yields the protein CASSTGTAEAFF.

DNA of the CDR3: TGTGCCAGCAGTAAGAGGACAGGGGAGACCACTGAAGCTTTCTTT. The encoded protein is CASSKRTGETTEAFF. The chain carries TRBV2 and TRBJ1-1, with 9 bases matching TRBD1. Germline assignment: CDR1 SNHLY and CDR2 FYNNEI. The length of the CDR3 is 15 residues. V was pared by 5 bases and J by 4 bases, with 8 bases of the junction left unmatched.

J is TRBJ1-2 and V is TRBV12-3 or TRBV12-4, with 7 bases that match TRBD1. The CDR3 consists of 14 residues. Unmatched junction bases numbered 7, after V lost 5 bases and J lost 4 bases. In nucleotides, the CDR3 is TGTGCCAGCAGTGATTGGGACAGCAGCTATGGCTACACCTTC. Protein product: CASSDWDSSYGYTF.

The rearrangement uses TRBV6-2 or TRBV6-3 and TRBJ1-1, with 7 bases aligning to TRBD1. The V segment lost 2 bases and the J segment 1 base; nucleotides outside the gene matches: 4. The V gene's germline CDR1 is MNHEY and CDR2 SVGEGT. This CDR3 comprises 15 residues. The CDR3 protein is CASSYGQDANTEAFF. The CDR3 nucleotides read TGTGCCAGCAGTTACGGACAGGACGCGAACACTGAAGCTTTCTTT.

Turning to this clonotype: A far larger clone is one base from this, pointing to a likely read error. DNA for the CDR3: TGTGCCACCAGCAGAGATCGTAGAGGAACCTACGAGCAGTTCTTC. This sequence encodes CATSRDRRGTYEQFF. V and J are TRBV15 and TRBJ2-1; D is undetermined. The length of the CDR3 is 15 residues. V lost 0 bases and J 10 bases, leaving 16 bases between the germline ends. CDR1 and CDR2 (germline): LNHNV, YYDKDF (reference sequence).

The gene calls are TRBV7-9 and TRBJ1-2, with D perhaps TRBD1 (5 bases). Germline V gives CDR1 SEHNR, CDR2 FQNEAQ (reference sequence). This CDR3 spans 13 amino acids. The ends were cut back, 7 bases at V and 3 bases at J, with 12 bases in the middle. The CDR3 sequence is CASTSLGDYGYTF. DNA for the CDR3: TGTGCCAGCACCTCTCTGGGGGACTATGGCTACACCTTC.

This chain uses TRBV11-2 with TRBJ2-3; D may be TRBD1 (5 bases). The DNA end is more similar to TRBJ1-1, so the J call may be wrong. Germline lookup yields CDR1 SGHAT and CDR2 FQNNGV. This CDR3 is 16 amino acids long. This CDR3 is CASSPTNSTRGGEAFF. DNA for the CDR3: TGTGCCAGCAGCCCCACGAACTCCACCCGGGGGGGGGAAGCTTTCTTT.

This clonotype came up a few times. V and J are TRBV5-1 and TRBJ2-7; 11 bases are a match to TRBD2. Per germline, CDR1 SGHRS and CDR2 YFSETQ. The trim removed 2 bases at V and 5 bases at J, leaving 3 bases unmatched. The CDR3 consists of 14 residues. CDR3: CASSLLAGVDEQYF. The DNA of the CDR3 is TGCGCCAGCAGCTTACTAGCGGGGGTCGACGAGCAGTACTTC.

On this clonotype: It is likely a read error: a sequence one base away is far more abundant. V gene TRBV7-2 combines with J gene TRBJ2-7, with TRBD1 matching over 7 bases. This CDR3 has 15 residues. Germline V gives CDR1 SGHTA, CDR2 FQGNSA. For the CDR3, the DNA is TGTGCCAGCAGCGGTCCAGACAGGGCGCTCCACGAGCGGTACTTC. Its protein is CASSGPDRALHERYF.

The rearrangement joins TRBV25-1 to TRBJ1-2; 7 nucleotides match TRBD1. The germline V gene has CDR1 MGHDK and CDR2 SYGVNS. Trimming cost V 4 bases and J 8 bases; bases outside gene matches: 7. The CDR3 loop spans 13 amino acids. The CDR3 DNA is TGTGCCAGCAGTGCACAGGGGAAATACGGCTACACCTTC. This encodes CASSAQGKYGYTF.